A single sample gave rise to the 24 T cell receptor beta chains below, sequenced in a study of blood T cell repertoires in COVID-19. This table comes from immunoSEQ multiplex PCR, and its TCRdb copy is limited to in-frame clones, with some not included. Among some 80,000 clones listed, around four fifths were seen once. The sample was peripheral blood. The receptors here all came from a human donor in a cohort sampled during active COVID-19.

This chain joins TRBV2 and TRBJ2-1; 7 nucleotides match TRBD1. This CDR3 is built from 15 residues. CDR1 is SNHLY, CDR2 FYNNEI, per germline. Trimming removed 3 bases from V and 4 bases from J; junction bases left unmatched: 6. The CDR3 DNA reads TGTGCCAGCAGTGACGGCAGGGGGTCGTACAATGAGCAGTTCTTC. Encoded protein: CASSDGRGSYNEQFF.

This clone was observed a handful of times. This chain joins TRBV7-2 and TRBJ1-1; D unclear. This CDR3 contains 15 residues. CDR1 and CDR2 from the germline V gene are SGHTA and FQGNSA. V gave up 5 bases and J gave up 1 base, with 14 bases separating them. The CDR3 DNA reads TGTGCCAGCAGCCTCCCGGCGACAAGGAACACTGAAGCTTTCTTT. Amino acid sequence: CASSLPATRNTEAFF.

The chain is built from TRBV5-6 and TRBJ2-1; D might be TRBD2 (5 bases). Germline-derived CDR1 and CDR2 are SGHDT and YYEEEE. The CDR3 covers 16 residues. V dropped 5 bases and J dropped 3 bases, with 18 bases sitting between them. This CDR3 is CASRFWSRGVYNEQFF. The CDR3 DNA follows: TGTGCCAGCAGGTTCTGGTCCCGGGGAGTCTACAATGAGCAGTTCTTC. Using reference TRBV5-6 and TRBJ2-1 for the parts outside the CDR3, the full variable domain is DAGVTQSPTHLIKTRGQQVTLRCSPKSGHDTVSWYQQALGQGPQFIFQYYEEEERQRGNFPDRFSGHQFPNYSSELNVNALLLGDSALYLCASRFWSRGVYNEQFFGPGTRLTVL.

The chain employs TRBV7-8 and TRBJ1-5; possibly TRBD1 for D (5 bases). This CDR3 is 16 amino acids long. V was shortened by 5 bases and J by 4 bases, with 18 bases between the two germline ends. From germline, CDR1 is SGHVS and CDR2 FQNEAQ. Written as DNA, the CDR3 is TGTGCCAGCAGCCCATCCCCGGCGGGGCAGAATCAGCCCCAGCATTTT. Its translation: CASSPSPAGQNQPQHF.

The V call is TRBV30, the J call TRBJ1-1; possibly TRBD1 for D (5 bases). CDR3 length equals 19 residues. Germline assignment: CDR1 GTSNPN and CDR2 SVGIG (reference sequence). V was trimmed by 3 bases and J by 2 bases, leaving 28 bases between them. The CDR3 DNA reads as TGTGCCTGGAGCTCGAGACAGAGTTTTACTTACGATGAAAACACTGAAGCTTTCTTT. Its translation: CAWSSRQSFTYDENTEAFF.

The CDR3 nucleotides are TGCAGCGCCGGGACTCTTTACGAGCAGTACTTC. As protein: CSAGTLYEQYF. The chain joins TRBV29-1 to TRBJ2-7, with D perhaps matching TRBD2 (6 bases). Trimming removed 7 bases from V and 4 bases from J, with 11 bases in between. Germline V gene sequence: CDR1 SQVTM, CDR2 ANQGSEA. The CDR3 contains 11 residues.

The chain combines TRBV18 with TRBJ2-7, with 8 bases matching TRBD1. V lost 5 bases to trimming and J lost 3 bases; unmatched junction nucleotides: 6. The CDR3 extends over 14 amino acids. The germline gives CDR1 KGHSH, CDR2 LQKENI. This CDR3 reads CASSLDRAGYEQYF. CDR3 coding DNA: TGTGCCAGCTCATTGGACAGGGCTGGCTACGAGCAGTACTTC.

The chain recombines TRBV30 with TRBJ2-1; TRBD2 matches at 11 bases. This CDR3 spans 14 amino acids. J gave up 4 bases and V 6 bases, and 5 bases lay outside the gene matches. Germline V gene lookup returns CDR1 GTSNPN and CDR2 SVGIG (reference sequence). The CDR3 DNA is TGTGCCTGCACTAGCGGGAGTAAGTACAATGAGCAGTTCTTC. Protein product: CACTSGSKYNEQFF.

The rearrangement uses TRBV30 and TRBJ2-3, with D possibly matching TRBD2 (6 bases). CDR3 length: 15 amino acids. Germline V CDR1 and CDR2: GTSNPN, SVGIG (reference sequence). The V end was cut by 4 bases, the J end by 0 bases, with 14 bases between. The CDR3 DNA is TGTGCCTGGAAATTGGGGGGTTCTAGCACAGATACGCAGTATTTT. Translating it yields CAWKLGGSSTDTQYF.

The sample holds one count of this clone. The gene calls are TRBV28 and TRBJ2-7; 14 positions match TRBD2. This CDR3 contains 15 residues. Per the germline V gene, CDR1 is MDHEN and CDR2 is SYDVKM. The ends lost 5 bases at V and 3 bases at J; junction bases unmatched: 3. The CDR3 DNA reads TGTGCCAGCAGTCCGGGGACTAGCGGGAGCTACGAGCAGTACTTC. Its protein is CASSPGTSGSYEQYF. The complete variable domain, with remaining parts taken from reference TRBV28 and TRBJ2-7, reads DVKVTQSSRYLVKRTGEKVFLECVQDMDHENMFWYRQDPGLGLRLIYFSYDVKMKEKGDIPEGYSVSREKKERFSLILESASTNQTSMYLCASSPGTSGSYEQYFGPGTRLTVT.

This rearrangement joins TRBV4-2 to TRBJ2-7; 8 bases align to TRBD2. Germline CDR1 and CDR2: LGHNA and YNFKEQ. The trim removed 1 base at V and 0 bases at J, leaving 2 bases unmatched. The CDR3 runs to 15 residues. DNA for the CDR3: TGTGCCAGCAGCCAAGTACTAGCGGTCTCCTACGAGCAGTACTTC. It codes for CASSQVLAVSYEQYF.

V is TRBV5-5 and J is TRBJ1-5; 7 nucleotides align to TRBD1. CDR3 length equals 15 residues. The V gene end was trimmed by 1 base and the J gene end by 7 bases; junction bases not matched to a gene: 8. CDR1 and CDR2 (germline): SGHKS, YYEKEE (reference sequence). This CDR3 is CASSLNRGPSQPQHF. Here the CDR3 DNA reads TGTGCCAGCAGCTTGAACAGGGGTCCCAGCCAGCCCCAGCATTTT.

V and J are TRBV10-3 and TRBJ1-1; the D is unclear. CDR1 and CDR2 from the germline V gene are ENHRY and SYGVKD. V lost 4 bases, J lost 1 base, and 7 bases lay in between. The CDR3 contains 13 residues. The CDR3, as DNA: TGTGCCATCAGTGTCAAGCAGAACACTGAAGCTTTCTTT. This sequence encodes CAISVKQNTEAFF.

This clone is a singleton in its sample. The V gene is TRBV2, the J gene TRBJ2-2, with 8 nucleotides matching TRBD2. Per germline, CDR1 SNHLY and CDR2 FYNNEI. CDR3 length: 15 residues. V lost 7 bases and J lost 4; bases outside the gene matches: 8. The CDR3 region is CASTRLTSGTGELFF. The CDR3 DNA follows: TGTGCCAGCACCCGACTTACTAGCGGCACCGGGGAGCTGTTTTTT.

V and J are TRBV5-1 and TRBJ2-7; 10 nucleotides match TRBD2. V shed 3 bases, J shed 2 bases, and the junction held 5 bases outside the gene matches. CDR1 is SGHRS, CDR2 YFSETQ, per germline. The CDR3 is made up of 15 amino acids. CDR3 region: CASSSPSGRTYEQYF. CDR3 DNA sequence: TGCGCCAGCAGCTCGCCTAGCGGGAGAACCTACGAGCAGTACTTC.

The chain has TRBV6-2 or TRBV6-3 and TRBJ2-1, with 11 positions matching TRBD2. The germline gives CDR1 MNHEY, CDR2 SVGEGT. The CDR3 spans 16 residues. V lost 6 bases, J lost 8 bases, and 12 bases stayed unmatched. CDR3 sequence reads: CASSSRTSGSPYEQFF. CDR3 DNA: TGTGCCAGCAGCTCACGAACTAGCGGGAGTCCGTATGAGCAGTTCTTC.

The V and J genes are TRBV11-3 and TRBJ2-5; perhaps TRBD1 as D (5 bases). This CDR3 is built from 15 residues. V was trimmed by 5 bases and J by 2 bases, leaving 15 bases between them. Germline V lookup: CDR1 SGHNT, CDR2 YENEEA. The CDR3 sequence is CASSIASGHQETQYF. The DNA for the CDR3 is TGTGCCAGCAGCATCGCTTCCGGACATCAAGAGACCCAGTACTTC.

The rearrangement uses TRBV4-1 and TRBJ2-6, with unresolved D. CDR1 and CDR2 (germline): MGHRA, YSYEKL. V was cut by 0 bases and J by 2 bases, with 11 bases left in between. The CDR3 is made up of 17 amino acids. Here the CDR3 reads CASSQDLSSPGANVLTF. As DNA, the CDR3 is TGCGCCAGCAGCCAAGATCTCAGTTCCCCTGGGGCCAACGTCCTGACTTTC.

V usage is TRBV18 and J usage is TRBJ2-1, with a tentative D call TRBD1 (5 bases). Trimming took off 1 base at V and 7 bases at J, with 5 bases between the two ends. The CDR3 has 12 amino acids. Germline CDR1 KGHSH, CDR2 LQKENI. In DNA form, the CDR3 reads TGTGCCAGCTCACCACAGGGGAATGAGCAGTTCTTC. It codes for CASSPQGNEQFF.

This clone was observed a few times. CDR3 coding DNA: TGCGCCAGCAGCTTGGCCCGTGGGACAGCCTATGGCTACACCTTC. Amino acid sequence: CASSLARGTAYGYTF. V is TRBV5-1 and J is TRBJ1-2; 7 bases agree with TRBD1. The trim removed 0 bases at V and 4 bases at J, leaving 6 bases unmatched. The CDR3 loop spans 15 amino acids. CDR1 SGHRS and CDR2 YFSETQ come from the germline V gene.

The V call is TRBV5-1, the J call TRBJ2-3; D is undetermined. This CDR3 has 16 amino acids. Trimming cost V 3 bases and J 1 base, with 15 bases left between them. In germline, CDR1 is SGHRS, CDR2 YFSETQ. The CDR3 DNA sequence: TGCGCCAGCAGCTCTAACACGGTTCGGGGCACAGATACGCAGTATTTT. Encoded protein: CASSSNTVRGTDTQYF.

The chain uses TRBV5-1 and TRBJ1-2, with D maybe TRBD1 (6 bases). The germline CDR1 and CDR2 sequences are SGHRS and YFSETQ. This CDR3 has 13 amino acids. The germline V and J ends were trimmed by 4 bases and 7 bases, with 14 bases remaining between them. This CDR3 reads CASSATGRGGYTF. The CDR3 DNA reads as TGCGCCAGCAGCGCTACAGGGAGGGGTGGCTACACCTTC.

This rearrangement joins TRBV6-1 to TRBJ2-2, with D unresolved. The germline V gene encodes CDR1 MNHNS and CDR2 SASEGT. The CDR3 contains 16 residues. The V end was cut by 3 bases, the J end by 4 bases, with 15 bases between. The chain's CDR3 is CASSDPRYSGTGELFF. The CDR3 region has the DNA TGTGCCAGCAGTGATCCCCGTTACTCGGGCACCGGGGAGCTGTTTTTT.

CDR3 nucleotide sequence: TGCGCCAGCAGCTTGACAGGGGTTGGAGAGACCCAGTACTTC. This translates into CASSLTGVGETQYF. This rearrangement joins TRBV5-1 to TRBJ2-5, with 7 bases that match TRBD1. CDR3 length equals 14 residues. Per the germline V gene, CDR1 is SGHRS and CDR2 is YFSETQ. V gave up 1 base and J gave up 4 bases; unmatched junction bases: 4.